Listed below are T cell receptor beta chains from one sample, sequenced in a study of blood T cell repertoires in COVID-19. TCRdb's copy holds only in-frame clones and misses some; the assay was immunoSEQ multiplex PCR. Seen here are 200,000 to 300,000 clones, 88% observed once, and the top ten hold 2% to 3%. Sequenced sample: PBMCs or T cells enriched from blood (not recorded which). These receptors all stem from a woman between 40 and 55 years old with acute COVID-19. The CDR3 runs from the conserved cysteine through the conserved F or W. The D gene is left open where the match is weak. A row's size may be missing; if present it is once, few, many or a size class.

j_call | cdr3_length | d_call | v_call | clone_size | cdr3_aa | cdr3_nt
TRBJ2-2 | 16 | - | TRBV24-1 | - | CATSEAGRSNTGELFF | TGTGCCACCAGTGAGGCGGGCCGCTCAAACACCGGGGAGCTGTTTTTT
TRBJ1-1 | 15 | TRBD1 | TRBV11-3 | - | CASSSRVQGKGEAFF | TGTGCCAGCAGCTCCCGGGTACAGGGGAAGGGTGAAGCTTTCTTT
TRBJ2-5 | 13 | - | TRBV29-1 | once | CSVEIVAGETQYF | TGCAGCGTTGAAATTGTTGCGGGGGAGACCCAGTACTTC
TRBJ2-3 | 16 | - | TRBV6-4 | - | CASSPSSGGRIDTQYF | TGTGCCAGCAGCCCATCCTCGGGGGGCCGGATAGATACGCAGTATTTT
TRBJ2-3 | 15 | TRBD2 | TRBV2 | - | CASSEEAGVADTQYF | TGTGCCAGCAGTGAAGAAGCGGGGGTTGCAGATACGCAGTATTTT
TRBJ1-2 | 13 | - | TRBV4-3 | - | CASSQDYLYGYTF | TGCGCCAGCAGCCAAGACTATCTGTATGGCTACACCTTC
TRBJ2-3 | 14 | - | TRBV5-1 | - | CASSLVGSTDTQYF | TGCGCCAGCAGCTTGGTCGGGAGCACAGATACGCAGTATTTT
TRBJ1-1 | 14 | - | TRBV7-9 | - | CASSFSEGNTEAFF | TGTGCCAGCAGCTTTTCGGAGGGGAACACTGAAGCTTTCTTT
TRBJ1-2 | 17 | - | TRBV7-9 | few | CASSTSGTEGSNYGYTF | TGTGCCAGCAGCACGAGCGGGACGGAAGGATCTAACTATGGCTACACCTTC
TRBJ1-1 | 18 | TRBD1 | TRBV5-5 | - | CASSLIRQGAGVGTEAFF | TGTGCCAGCAGCCTAATCAGACAGGGGGCTGGGGTTGGCACTGAAGCTTTCTTT
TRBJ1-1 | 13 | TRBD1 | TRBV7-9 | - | CASSLETGGQAFF | TGTGCCAGCAGCTTGGAGACAGGGGGCCAAGCTTTCTTT
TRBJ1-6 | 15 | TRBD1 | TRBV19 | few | CASSIETGQNSPLHF | TGTGCCAGTAGTATAGAGACAGGGCAGAATTCACCCCTCCACTTT
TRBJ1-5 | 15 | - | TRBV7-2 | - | CASSLEQGGNQPQHF | TGTGCCAGCAGCTTAGAACAGGGCGGGAATCAGCCCCAGCATTTT
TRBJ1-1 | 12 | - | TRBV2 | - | CASLAENTEAFF | TGTGCCAGCCTCGCAGAGAACACTGAAGCTTTCTTT
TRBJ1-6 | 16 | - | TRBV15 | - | CATSRDLYLPNSPLHF | TGTGCCACCAGCAGAGATCTTTACCTACCGAATTCACCCCTCCACTTT
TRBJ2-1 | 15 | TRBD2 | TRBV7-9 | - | CASSLDLAGGNEQFF | TGTGCCAGCAGCTTAGATCTAGCGGGAGGTAATGAGCAGTTCTTC
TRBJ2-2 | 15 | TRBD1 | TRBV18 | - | CASSPTLQGTGELFF | TGTGCCAGCTCACCCACCCTACAGGGGACCGGGGAGCTGTTTTTT
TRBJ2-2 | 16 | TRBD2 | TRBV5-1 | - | CASSSHSGRVTGELFF | TGCGCCAGCAGCTCTCATAGCGGGAGGGTCACCGGGGAGCTGTTTTTT
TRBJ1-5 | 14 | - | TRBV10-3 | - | CAIKRAGENQPQHF | TGTGCCATCAAGAGGGCGGGAGAGAATCAGCCCCAGCATTTT
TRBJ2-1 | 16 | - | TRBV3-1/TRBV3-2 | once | CASSFGTSASGYEQFF | TGTGCCAGCAGCTTTGGGACATCCGCTTCAGGGTATGAGCAGTTCTTC
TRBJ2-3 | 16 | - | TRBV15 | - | CATSGAPWTATDTQYF | TGTGCCACCAGCGGCGCTCCCTGGACAGCAACAGATACGCAGTATTTT
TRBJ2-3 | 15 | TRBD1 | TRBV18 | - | CASSPGTGAGDTQYF | TGTGCCAGCTCACCCGGGACAGGGGCAGGAGATACGCAGTATTTT
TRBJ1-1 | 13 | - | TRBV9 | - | CASSAGRNTEAFF | TGTGCCAGCAGTGCGGGCAGAAACACTGAAGCTTTCTTT
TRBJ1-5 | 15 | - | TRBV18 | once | CASSPLGPDYQPQHF | TGTGCCAGCTCACCCCTGGGGCCGGATTATCAGCCCCAGCATTTT
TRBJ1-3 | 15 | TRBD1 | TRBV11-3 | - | CASSLTGGSGNTIYF | TGTGCCAGCAGCTTGACAGGGGGCTCTGGAAACACCATATATTTT
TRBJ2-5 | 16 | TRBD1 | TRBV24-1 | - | CATSSGTGALQETQYF | TGTGCCACCAGTAGCGGGACAGGGGCCCTTCAAGAGACCCAGTACTTC
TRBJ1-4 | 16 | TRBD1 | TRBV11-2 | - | CASSLVGTGIGLKLFF | TGTGCCAGCAGCTTAGTCGGGACAGGGATTGGCTTGAAACTGTTTTTT
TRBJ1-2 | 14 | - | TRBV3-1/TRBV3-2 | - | CASRQRAGAEGYTF | TGTGCCAGCAGACAAAGGGCAGGGGCGGAGGGCTACACCTTC
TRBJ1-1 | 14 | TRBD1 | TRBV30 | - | CAWSAGDRGTEAFF | TGTGCCTGGAGTGCAGGGGACAGAGGGACTGAAGCTTTCTTT
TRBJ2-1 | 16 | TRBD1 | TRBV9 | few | CASSPGGGSSYNEQFF | TGTGCCAGCAGCCCAGGGGGCGGTAGCTCCTACAATGAGCAGTTCTTC
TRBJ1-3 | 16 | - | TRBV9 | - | CASSVDRPSSGNTIYF | TGTGCCAGCAGCGTAGACAGGCCGAGCTCTGGAAACACCATATATTTT
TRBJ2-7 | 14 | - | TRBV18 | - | CASSPSGHRYEQYF | TGTGCCAGCTCACCATCGGGACACCGCTACGAGCAGTACTTC
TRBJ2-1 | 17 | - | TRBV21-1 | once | CASSSSMGGRTVNEQFF | TGTGCCAGCAGCAGCAGCATGGGTGGAAGGACAGTCAATGAGCAGTTCTTC
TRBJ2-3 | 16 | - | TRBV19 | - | CASSIVWGGPLPAQYF | TGTGCCAGTAGTATAGTATGGGGGGGCCCTTTGCCTGCGCAGTATTTT
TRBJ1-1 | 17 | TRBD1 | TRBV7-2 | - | CASSFRTGRTMNTEAFF | TGTGCCAGCAGCTTTAGGACAGGGAGGACGATGAACACTGAAGCTTTCTTT
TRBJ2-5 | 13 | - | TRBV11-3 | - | CASSLGTEETQYF | TGTGCCAGCAGCTTAGGTACAGAAGAGACCCAGTACTTC
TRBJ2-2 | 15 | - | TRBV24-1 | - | CATSDSGHRTGELFF | TGTGCCACCAGTGATTCCGGACATAGGACCGGGGAGCTGTTTTTT
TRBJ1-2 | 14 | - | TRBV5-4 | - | CASSLAAGDYGYTF | TGTGCCAGCAGCTTGGCTGCAGGGGATTATGGCTACACCTTC
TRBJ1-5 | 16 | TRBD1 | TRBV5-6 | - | CASSLRGTGLNQPQHF | TGTGCCAGCAGCTTGAGGGGGACAGGGCTGAATCAGCCCCAGCATTTT
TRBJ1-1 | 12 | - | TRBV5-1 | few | CASSYRDTEAFF | TGCGCCAGCAGTTACAGGGACACTGAAGCTTTCTTT
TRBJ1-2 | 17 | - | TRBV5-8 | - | CASSSRGRGMLGYGYTF | TGTGCCAGCAGCTCCCGGGGTAGGGGGATGCTTGGCTATGGCTACACCTTC
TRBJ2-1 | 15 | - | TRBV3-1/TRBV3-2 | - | CASSQDKDRYNEQFF | TGTGCCAGCAGCCAAGATAAAGACAGGTACAATGAGCAGTTCTTC
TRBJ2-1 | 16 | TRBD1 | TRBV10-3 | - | CAISVNDRGSYNEQFF | TGTGCCATCAGTGTTAACGACAGGGGCTCCTACAATGAGCAGTTCTTC
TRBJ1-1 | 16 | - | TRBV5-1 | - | CASSLAGVTMNTEAFF | TGCGCCAGCAGCTTGGCCGGGGTAACCATGAACACTGAAGCTTTCTTT
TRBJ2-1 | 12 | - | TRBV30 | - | CAWSGNIDEQFF | TGTGCCTGGAGCGGGAATATCGATGAGCAGTTCTTC
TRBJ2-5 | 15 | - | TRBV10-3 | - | CAISAGQGREETQYF | TGTGCCATCAGTGCGGGCCAGGGGAGGGAAGAGACCCAGTACTTC
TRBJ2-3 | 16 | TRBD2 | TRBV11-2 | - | CASRSGLAGGTDTQYF | TGTGCCAGCAGATCGGGACTAGCGGGAGGGACAGATACGCAGTATTTT
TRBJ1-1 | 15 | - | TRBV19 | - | CASSTRTPLNTEAFF | TGTGCCAGTAGTACGAGGACTCCCTTGAACACTGAAGCTTTCTTT
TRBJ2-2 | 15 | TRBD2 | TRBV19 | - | CASRRTSGATGELFF | TGTGCCAGTAGAAGGACTAGCGGGGCCACCGGGGAGCTGTTTTTT
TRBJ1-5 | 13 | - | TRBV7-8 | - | CASSRLRDQPQHF | TGTGCCAGCAGCCGTCTGCGGGATCAGCCCCAGCATTTT
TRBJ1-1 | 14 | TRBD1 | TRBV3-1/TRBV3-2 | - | CASSPTGLNTEAFF | TGTGCCAGCAGCCCGACAGGGCTGAACACTGAAGCTTTCTTT
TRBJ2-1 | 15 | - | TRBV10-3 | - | CAIRATGTTRNEQFF | TGTGCCATCAGGGCGACAGGAACTACACGGAATGAGCAGTTCTTC
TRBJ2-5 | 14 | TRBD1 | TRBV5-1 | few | CASSATGGRETQYF | TGCGCCAGCAGCGCCACAGGGGGGAGAGAGACCCAGTACTTC
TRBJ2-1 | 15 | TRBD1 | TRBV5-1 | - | CASSQGTGGYNEQFF | TGCGCCAGCAGCCAGGGGACAGGGGGATACAATGAGCAGTTCTTC
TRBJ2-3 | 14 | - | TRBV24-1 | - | CATSDLKPEDTQYF | TGTGCCACCAGTGATTTAAAGCCCGAGGATACGCAGTATTTT